Presented here are 8 T cell receptor beta chains from one specimen sequenced in a study of T cells in localized non-small cell lung cancer. The data were produced by immunoSEQ multiplex PCR, yet TCRdb's version contains in-frame clones alone and is incomplete. The sample records roughly 2,200 clones, less than 30% being singletons. The specimen was lung tumor tissue, collected before any cancer treatment. These receptors originate from a man aged 40-75 years with stage II lung adenocarcinoma.

Within the sample, this clone is medium-sized. The chain employs TRBV4-1 and TRBJ1-5; D is possibly TRBD1 (5 bases). V dropped 0 bases and J dropped 2 bases, with 8 bases sitting between them. Per germline, CDR1 MGHRA and CDR2 YSYEKL. This CDR3 comprises 15 residues. The CDR3: CASSQEKGGNQPQHF. The CDR3 DNA sequence: TGCGCCAGCAGCCAAGAGAAAGGGGGCAATCAGCCCCAGCATTTT.

This clone occurred a few times. The chain joins TRBV11-1 to TRBJ2-3; the match to TRBD2 covers 12 bases. V lost 4 bases and J lost 6; bases outside the gene matches: 8. The CDR3 spans 16 residues. Germline values: CDR1 SGHAT, CDR2 FQDESV (reference sequence). The CDR3 nucleotides are TGTGCCAGCAGCTCCCGACTAGCGGGAGCGGGGGATACGCAGTATTTT. Amino acid sequence: CASSSRLAGAGDTQYF.

This clone was counted between two and nine times. The CDR3, as DNA: TGTGCCAGCAGCCTTGCGGCCGGGACTACCGATTACGAGCAGTACTTC. This codes for CASSLAAGTTDYEQYF. The chain uses TRBV7-5 and TRBJ2-7; the D call in the table, TRBD2, was not verified against the DNA. TRBV7-5 is a listed pseudogene. The CDR3 is made up of 16 amino acids.

This clone is termed medium-sized. The chain links TRBV9 to TRBJ1-2; D possibly corresponds to TRBD1 (5 bases). This CDR3 spans 14 amino acids. Trimming stripped 0 bases from V and 3 bases from J, with 9 bases between. CDR1 is SGDLS, CDR2 YYNGEE, per germline. The CDR3 nucleotides are TGTGCCAGCAGCGTAGAGGTGGGGGACTATGGCTACACCTTC. Amino acid sequence: CASSVEVGDYGYTF. The complete variable domain, with remaining parts taken from reference TRBV9 and TRBJ1-2, reads DSGVTQTPKHLITATGQRVTLRCSPRSGDLSVYWYQQSLDQGLQFLIQYYNGEERAKGNILERFSAQQFPDLHSELNLSSLELGDSALYFCASSVEVGDYGYTFGSGTRLTVV.

The V gene is TRBV11-3, the J gene TRBJ2-7; perhaps TRBD2 as D (6 bases). The CDR3 extends over 14 amino acids. Deletions cut 3 bases from V and 2 bases from J, with 11 bases between. The germline V gene has CDR1 SGHNT and CDR2 YENEEA. CDR3 sequence: CASSFVEGAYEQYF. DNA for the CDR3: TGTGCCAGCAGCTTTGTGGAGGGAGCCTACGAGCAGTACTTC.

This rearrangement joins TRBV30 to TRBJ1-2, with D possibly TRBD1 on 5 matching bases. Germline V gene lookup returns CDR1 GTSNPN and CDR2 SVGIG (reference sequence). Trimming shortened V by 1 base and J by 4 bases, and 10 bases separated the two germline ends. The CDR3 runs 13 residues. This CDR3 is CAWSAQGIYGYTF. CDR3 bases: TGTGCCTGGAGTGCCCAGGGTATCTATGGCTACACCTTC.

This clone appeared once. This chain joins TRBV10-2 and TRBJ2-2, with D unresolved. The CDR3 runs to 15 residues. CDR1 is WSHSY and CDR2 is SAAADI in the germline V gene. V was pared by 5 bases and J by 0 bases, with 10 bases between. The CDR3 loop is CASSPHSANTGELFF. DNA of the CDR3: TGCGCCAGCAGTCCCCACAGTGCGAACACCGGGGAGCTGTTTTTT.

This chain joins TRBV29-1 and TRBJ1-2, with 8 bases fitting TRBD1. The CDR3 extends over 13 amino acids. The J segment lost 4 bases and the V segment lost 2 bases, leaving 3 bases of the junction unmatched. Germline lookup yields CDR1 SQVTM and CDR2 ANQGSEA. DNA of the CDR3: TGCAGCGTTGAATACGGACAGGGCTATGGCTACACCTTC. Residues: CSVEYGQGYGYTF.